Below are 18 T cell receptor beta chains sequenced from a single sample in a study of T cell responses to AZD1222 COVID-19 vaccine. The protocol was immunoSEQ multiplex PCR, while the TCRdb copy is restricted to in-frame clones and leaves out a portion. The profile covers roughly 130,000 clones, with about 90% appearing a single time and under 1.5% taken by the ten largest. This material consisted of peripheral blood, taken on day 0 of AZD1222 vaccination. The source of these receptors is an adult in good health.

As regards this clone: Sequence at one end of the junction differs from germline and may be a read error. The chain links TRBV28 to TRBJ2-7; D ambiguous. Germline-derived CDR1 and CDR2 are MDHEN and SYDVKM. The CDR3 length is 12 residues. CDR3 in amino acids: CASGKSTSSLDF. The CDR3 DNA is TGTGCCAGCGGTAAATCTACGAGCAGTCTTGACTTC. The full variable domain, completed using reference TRBV28 and TRBJ2-7, is DVKVTQSSRYLVKRTGEKVFLECVQDMDHENMFWYRQDPGLGLRLIYFSYDVKMKEKGDIPEGYSVSREKKERFSLILESASTNQTSMYLCASGKSTSSLDFGPGTRLTVT.

The rearrangement uses TRBV7-9 and TRBJ2-3; maybe TRBD1 (5 bases). The CDR3 runs 16 residues. The V and J ends lost 3 bases and 1 base respectively, with 14 bases between them. Germline assignment: CDR1 SEHNR and CDR2 FQNEAQ (reference sequence). The DNA of the CDR3 is TGTGCCAGCAGCTTTTTGTCAGGGAAGGGCACAGATACGCAGTATTTT. Translated, it gives CASSFLSGKGTDTQYF.

The J gene is TRBJ1-6, the V gene TRBV19; a possible D gene is TRBD1 (5 bases). V gave up 10 bases and J gave up 7 bases, with 14 bases separating them. There are 13 residues in the CDR3. CDR1 is LNHDA, CDR2 SQIVND, per germline (reference sequence). The CDR3 nucleotides are TGTGCCACCCGGGCAGGGTGGAATTCACCCCTCCACTTT. Translated: CATRAGWNSPLHF.

The DNA of the CDR3 is TGTGCCAGCAGCCTACAGCCCAACTATGGCTACACCTTC. It encodes CASSLQPNYGYTF. J is TRBJ1-2 and V is TRBV5-4; D call uncertain. Trimming cost V 4 bases and J 2 bases, with 9 bases left between them. The CDR3 is 13 residues long. Germline CDR1 and CDR2: SGHNT and YYREEE (reference sequence).

This clone was found once. The chain uses TRBV5-1 and TRBJ2-3; unclear D gene. Trimming took off 4 bases at V and 2 bases at J, with 8 bases between the two ends. This CDR3 comprises 13 residues. Germline V gene data show CDR1 as SGHRS and CDR2 as YFSETQ. DNA of the CDR3: TGCGCCAGCAGCCCCGGTCCCACAGATACGCAGTATTTT. It specifies CASSPGPTDTQYF.

The rearrangement links TRBV19 to TRBJ2-5; 10 bases are shared with TRBD2. Per the germline V gene, CDR1 is LNHDA and CDR2 is SQIVND (reference sequence). The V and J ends lost 3 bases and 5 bases, in that order; junction bases with no gene match: 12. CDR3 length equals 17 residues. The CDR3 loop reads CASSIGLAGVSSETQYF. The DNA for the CDR3 is TGTGCCAGTAGTATTGGTCTAGCGGGGGTCAGTTCGGAGACCCAGTACTTC.

The V and J genes are TRBV3-1 (or the pseudogene TRBV3-2) and TRBJ1-1, with D possibly being TRBD1 (5 bases). This CDR3 has 17 amino acids. Between the trimmed V and J ends, which lost 1 base and 4 bases, there was a span of 19 bases. Germline V lookup: CDR1 LGHDT, CDR2 YNNKEL (reference sequence). The CDR3 DNA follows: TGTGCCAGCAGCCAAGTACGGGGGAGGTCCCGGGCCACTGAAGCTTTCTTT. Residues: CASSQVRGRSRATEAFF.

V usage is TRBV5-1 and J usage is TRBJ2-2, with D unresolved. Germline V gene data show CDR1 as SGHRS and CDR2 as YFSETQ. With 2 bases removed from V and 5 bases from J, the gap between germline ends came to 7 bases. This CDR3 spans 13 amino acids. The CDR3 reads CASSFPDTGELFF. In nucleotides, the CDR3 is TGCGCCAGCAGCTTTCCGGATACCGGGGAGCTGTTTTTT.

The chain couples TRBV6-5 to TRBJ1-6; maybe TRBD1 (5 bases). The V and J ends lost 2 bases and 8 bases respectively, with 13 bases between them. This CDR3 is 15 amino acids long. The germline V gene encodes CDR1 MNHEY and CDR2 SVGAGI. CDR3 loop: CASSYGGGLYSPLHF. CDR3 DNA: TGTGCCAGCAGTTACGGGGGAGGACTTTATTCACCCCTCCACTTT.

The count of this clone is one. The V gene is TRBV7-2, the J gene TRBJ2-1; 9 nucleotides line up with TRBD1. The ends lost 9 bases at V and 8 bases at J; junction bases unmatched: 8. This CDR3 contains 13 residues. Germline CDR1 SGHTA, CDR2 FQGNSA. In nucleotides, the CDR3 is TGTGCCAGTAAAACAGGGGGCTCCCATGAGCAGTTCTTC. It codes for CASKTGGSHEQFF.

As DNA, the CDR3 is TGTGCCAGCAGTTTTTTGGGAGGCAGGGAAAGTAACTATGGCTACACCTTC. Protein: CASSFLGGRESNYGYTF. The V call is TRBV28, the J call TRBJ1-2; a possible D gene is TRBD1 (5 bases). The V and J ends lost 3 bases and 1 base respectively, with 18 bases between them. There are 17 residues in the CDR3. Germline V gene data show CDR1 as MDHEN and CDR2 as SYDVKM.

The rearrangement uses TRBV7-2 and TRBJ1-2, with TRBD1 matching 12 bases. V lost 5 bases, J lost 7 bases, and 8 bases stayed unmatched. The CDR3 spans 15 residues. From germline, CDR1 is SGHTA and CDR2 FQGNSA. The CDR3 sequence is CASSRDRGQAGGYTF. CDR3 sequence (DNA): TGTGCCAGCAGCCGGGACAGGGGGCAAGCAGGTGGCTACACCTTC.

This chain joins TRBV24-1 and TRBJ2-7; 9 positions agree with TRBD1. The CDR3 extends over 15 amino acids. Germline CDR1 is KGHDR and CDR2 is SFDVKD. Trimming at V came to 3 bases and at J to 9 bases, leaving 11 bases not matched to a gene. DNA for the CDR3: TGTGCCACCAGTGATCTATTTCTGACAGGGGGTTTGCAGTACTTC. This codes for CATSDLFLTGGLQYF.

V is TRBV19 and J is TRBJ1-6, with 7 nucleotides matching TRBD1. V shed 1 base and J 13 bases; nucleotides not matched to a gene: 10. The germline V gene has CDR1 LNHDA and CDR2 SQIVND (reference sequence). CDR3 length equals 15 residues. The CDR3 DNA reads TGTGCCAGTAGTATAGGAGGGACAGCTCTAATTCCCCTCCACTTT. Protein sequence: CASSIGGTALIPLHF.

The chain joins TRBV6-2 or TRBV6-3 to TRBJ1-6; no reliable D call. This CDR3 comprises 14 residues. Germline V CDR1 and CDR2: MNHEY, SVGEGT. With 4 bases removed from V and 6 bases from J, the gap between germline ends came to 10 bases. CDR3 loop: CASSSLSTNSPLHF. The CDR3, as DNA: TGTGCCAGCAGTTCCCTCAGCACTAATTCACCCCTCCACTTT.

The rearrangement uses TRBV7-2 and TRBJ2-7; TRBD1 agrees at 7 bases. V trimming: 1 base; J trimming: 3 bases; junction bases outside the gene matches: 9. This CDR3 has 16 residues. Germline V gene sequence: CDR1 SGHTA, CDR2 FQGNSA. In DNA form, the CDR3 reads TGTGCCAGCAGCTTAGGGGGACAGATTCCGAACTACGAGCAGTACTTC. Translation: CASSLGGQIPNYEQYF.

This chain links TRBV5-1 with TRBJ1-6, with no clear D. V was pared by 7 bases and J by 9 bases, with 11 bases between. The germline V gene encodes CDR1 SGHRS and CDR2 YFSETQ. The CDR3 is 12 amino acids. The chain's CDR3 is CASSNPGSPLHF. The CDR3 DNA reads as TGCGCCAGCTCTAATCCTGGTTCACCCCTCCACTTT.

The chain links TRBV9 to TRBJ2-3, with D hard to call. The V gene lost 0 bases and the J gene lost 4 bases, with 9 bases spanning the gap. The CDR3 loop spans 14 amino acids. Germline loops: CDR1 SGDLS, CDR2 YYNGEE. The CDR3 loop is CASSVGVGADTQYF. DNA for the CDR3: TGTGCCAGCAGCGTAGGGGTCGGCGCAGATACGCAGTATTTT.